This T cell receptor (beta chain) was sequenced for a study of T cell responses to AZD1222 COVID-19 vaccine. V shed 5 bases, J shed 4 bases, and the junction held 7 bases outside the gene matches. The CDR3 spans 14 residues. The germline CDR1 and CDR2 sequences are MNHEY and SVGAGI. As concerns this clone: As yet, its antigen is unknown.

Here immunoSEQ multiplex PCR was the method, and the copy in TCRdb shows in-frame clones only, minus some. The sample consists of some 150,000 clones, 90% to 95% of them appearing once. Study-level results: At baseline, seropositivity was found in only a handful of AZD1222 recipients. Of spike-specific TCRs, nearly half reportedly target regions left unmutated in variants. Donors were largely white British and mainly female; clonal diversity was possibly underestimated.

The receptor's source is an adult in good health. The specimen comprised peripheral blood, sampled on day 0 of AZD1222 vaccination. This chain connects TRBV6-5 to TRBJ2-5, with 7 nucleotides matching TRBD1. In nucleotides, the CDR3 is TGTGCCAGCAGTATCGACAGGGCCCGAGAGACCCAGTACTTC. The encoded protein is CASSIDRARETQYF.